This is a list of T cell receptor beta chains from one sample in a study of T cells in Graves' hyperthyroidism and ophthalmopathy. One entry per CDR3 protein, called by TCRdb with MiXCR from the multiplex PCR reads. The sample lists some 690,000 distinct CDR3 sequences; 15% to 20% were seen once. Sequencing input: blood. These receptors were obtained from a man in his forties or fifties with Graves' hyperthyroidism. The conserved cysteine and the conserved F or W are not part of the CDR3 here. Fields, in order: J gene, V gene, CDR3 protein.

TRBJ1-5 | TRBV7-2 | ASTKTGGSSRNQPQH
TRBJ2-1 | TRBV20-1 | SARAPGTSGSYNEQF
TRBJ2-7 | TRBV27 | ASSPGLPYEQY
TRBJ2-3 | TRBV2 | ASSYVTDTQY
TRBJ2-4 | TRBV7-9 | ASSSTGWQNIQY
TRBJ2-7 | TRBV3-1 | ASSLRELGEQY
TRBJ2-3 | TRBV5-1 | ASSYRTRATDTQY
TRBJ2-3 | TRBV14 | ASSPQGAIFTDTQY
TRBJ1-1 | TRBV28 | ASIMQGVTEAF
TRBJ2-1 | TRBV9 | ASSPRWSTSGRSEQF
TRBJ2-1 | TRBV29-1 | SVTGTLYNEQF
TRBJ2-3 | TRBV30 | AWSRLRSTDTQY
TRBJ2-4 | TRBV2 | ASRIQDKIAKNIQY
TRBJ2-1 | TRBV7-3 | ASSSAGGLRNEQF
TRBJ1-5 | TRBV6-1 | ASSEFQRGNQPQH
TRBJ2-2 | TRBV7-9 | ASRGQGNTGELF
TRBJ2-7 | TRBV20-1 | SAIVVHEQY
TRBJ2-7 | TRBV6-1 | ASNIDWAYEQY
TRBJ1-2 | TRBV19 | ASSSRTGGDYGYT
TRBJ2-7 | TRBV3-1 | ASSPLQTGTYEQY
TRBJ2-7 | TRBV2 | ASRDGSSYEQY
TRBJ2-5 | TRBV28 | ASSLKSRGQETQY
TRBJ2-7 | TRBV28 | ASSPGWEEAGAYEQY
TRBJ2-5 | TRBV11-1 | ASSPRAGTRETQY
TRBJ1-1 | TRBV19 | ASSATGYLEAF
TRBJ2-1 | TRBV5-1 | ANSLASGSYNEQF
TRBJ2-4 | TRBV3-1 | ASSPRLAGLKNIQY
TRBJ2-1 | TRBV2 | ASSAVGGQGNEQF
TRBJ2-3 | TRBV28 | ASSKRRTWTSYTDTQY
TRBJ2-4 | TRBV7-9 | ASSHPQREVGNIQY
TRBJ1-6 | TRBV19 | ASSHTGTGSPLH
TRBJ1-5 | TRBV20-1 | SADRDGSNQPQH
TRBJ2-1 | TRBV9 | ASSLGWASGSPAYNEQF
TRBJ2-2 | TRBV27 | ASSTENTGELF
TRBJ1-1 | TRBV19 | ASSMRGTVNTEAF
TRBJ1-2 | TRBV6-5 | ASSYSRANRVDYGYT
TRBJ2-7 | TRBV6-2/TRBV6-3 | ASSYSGLGSYEQY
TRBJ2-3 | TRBV4-1 | ASSQGSGSTDTQY
TRBJ2-2 | TRBV27 | ASSLAGSAGELF
TRBJ2-3 | TRBV10-1 | ASSEGSITDTQY
TRBJ1-2 | TRBV4-1 | ASSQVGGATDYGYT
TRBJ2-7 | TRBV18 | ASSPDRGSGEQY
TRBJ1-1 | TRBV12-3/TRBV12-4 | ASSPPGTNTEAF
TRBJ2-7 | TRBV7-3 | ASSLTPGPIMEQY
TRBJ1-2 | TRBV30 | AWTAGNYGYT
TRBJ1-6 | TRBV9 | ASSVDQGAFSPLH
TRBJ2-5 | TRBV20-1 | SARAGSGPQETQY
TRBJ2-1 | TRBV29-1 | SGLAGEGEQF
TRBJ1-3 | TRBV27 | ASSLTGSPGNTIY
TRBJ2-1 | TRBV29-1 | SVRAGVRNEQF
TRBJ2-4 | TRBV28 | ASSQGGSGSSENIQY
TRBJ2-1 | TRBV12-3/TRBV12-4 | ASVVDGYNEQF
TRBJ1-2 | TRBV25-1 | ASSDRTGSSSYGYT
TRBJ1-2 | TRBV29-1 | SVALRSGYT